Listed here are 4 T cell receptor beta chains from one sample, sequenced in a study of blood T cells in healthy people across ages. Next came a second PCR, run for about 7 to 12 cycles, which used a sample-barcoded 5' primer along with a J-beta primer mix. Via MiXCR, TCRdb re-called the 5' RACE reads, giving one row per CDR3 protein. The sample comprises some 850,000 distinct CDR3 sequences, 20% to 30% of which are singletons, and under 3% rests with the top ten. The data also belong to a second study, concerning T cells of mothers and their children.

Sequencing was done on a sample of blood. These receptors were taken from a boy aged 10-17 years in good health.

This clonotype was seen a few times. The V gene is TRBV7-8, the J gene TRBJ1-2; no reliable D call. Trimming pared 5 bases from V and 2 bases from J, leaving 12 bases between. Germline V gene sequence: CDR1 SGHVS, CDR2 FQNEAQ. There are 14 residues in the CDR3. The CDR3 region is CASSPDGRNYGYTF. CDR3 in DNA: TGTGCCAGCAGCCCGGACGGCAGGAACTATGGCTACACCTTC.

The chain has TRBV27 and TRBJ1-2, with D uncertain. Between the trimmed V and J ends, which lost 7 bases and 8 bases, there was a span of 17 bases. Germline V gene data show CDR1 as MNHEY and CDR2 as SMNVEV (reference sequence). The CDR3 extends over 13 amino acids. Written as DNA, the CDR3 is TGTGCCAGCACTCCCGACCCGTTGGGGGGCTACACCTTC. This translates into CASTPDPLGGYTF.

The chain combines TRBV6-6 with TRBJ2-5; D remains unclear. The V end lost 2 bases, the J end lost 5 bases, and 9 bases lay between the germline ends. The CDR3 spans 13 residues. Per germline, CDR1 MNHNY and CDR2 SVGAGI (reference sequence). DNA of the CDR3: TGTGCCAGCAGTTACAGGGTGGGCGAGACCCAGTACTTC. Protein sequence: CASSYRVGETQYF.

The V and J genes are TRBV25-1 and TRBJ1-2, with a tentative D call TRBD1 (5 bases). Germline V lookup: CDR1 MGHDK, CDR2 SYGVNS. The CDR3 contains 13 residues. V shed 8 bases and J shed 7 bases, with 17 bases lying between them. CDR3 loop: CASVFGREAGYTF. CDR3 DNA: TGTGCCAGCGTTTTCGGCAGGGAGGCTGGCTACACCTTC.